Listed here are 13 T cell receptor beta chains from one sample, sequenced in a study of OX40 agonist ivuxolimab in advanced cancers. Assay used: immunoSEQ multiplex PCR; TCRdb lists only in-frame clones, some missing. The data show 45,000 to 60,000 clones, with about 83% seen just once and 10% held by the top ten. Sequenced here: CD4+ or CD8+ T cells sorted from blood, sampled in a trial of the OX40 agonist ivuxolimab. The receptors originated from an adult with an advanced solid tumor such as melanoma, head and neck, liver or kidney cancer.

The V and J genes are TRBV7-2 and TRBJ1-2; no reliable D call. V was pared by 1 base and J by 3 bases, with 12 bases between. This CDR3 has 15 amino acids. The germline V gene encodes CDR1 SGHTA and CDR2 FQGNSA. The CDR3, as DNA: TGTGCCAGCAGCTTAGATTTGAGTTGGGACTATGGCTACACCTTC. This encodes CASSLDLSWDYGYTF.

On this clone: This sample also contains other DNA sequences that code for the same CDR3. The chain links TRBV6-5 to TRBJ1-5, with TRBD1 identical over 7 bases. Trimming cost V 0 bases and J 4 bases; bases outside gene matches: 0. Germline assignment: CDR1 MNHEY and CDR2 SVGAGI. CDR3 length equals 14 residues. In DNA form, the CDR3 reads TGTGCCAGCAGTTACTCCAGGGGGAATCAGCCCCAGCATTTT. Residues: CASSYSRGNQPQHF.

This chain joins TRBV6-5 and TRBJ2-1; 8 nucleotides match TRBD2. The CDR3 spans 15 residues. Trimming cost V 2 bases and J 6 bases; bases outside gene matches: 6. Per germline, CDR1 MNHEY and CDR2 SVGAGI. In DNA form, the CDR3 reads TGTGCCAGCAGTTACAGTCGGCGGGGGGCCAATGAGCAGTTCTTC. Its protein is CASSYSRRGANEQFF.

The V gene is TRBV7-2, the J gene TRBJ2-1; D is ambiguous. The length of the CDR3 is 17 residues. Germline CDR1 is SGHTA and CDR2 is FQGNSA. Deletions cut 4 bases from V and 1 base from J, with 17 bases between. The CDR3 region is CASSSPLGVPSYNEQFF. The CDR3 DNA reads TGTGCCAGCAGCTCACCGCTTGGGGTCCCTTCCTACAATGAGCAGTTCTTC. Full variable domain (outside the CDR3, taken from reference TRBV7-2 and TRBJ2-1): GAGVSQSPSNKVTEKGKDVELRCDPISGHTALYWYRQSLGQGLEFLIYFQGNSAPDKSGLPSDRFSAERTGGSVSTLTIQRTQQEDSAVYLCASSSPLGVPSYNEQFFGPGTRLTVL.

The chain uses TRBV6-5 and TRBJ1-1; D is unclear. V was trimmed by 0 bases and J by 6 bases, leaving 8 bases between them. Germline CDR1 MNHEY, CDR2 SVGAGI. The CDR3 contains 13 residues. CDR3 nucleotides: TGTGCCAGCAGTTACTCAGATATGGCTGAAGCTTTCTTT. This gives the protein CASSYSDMAEAFF.

The J gene is TRBJ2-5, the V gene TRBV19; TRBD2 aligns across 8 bases. The V and J ends lost 10 bases and 5 bases, in that order; junction bases with no gene match: 9. Germline V gene sequence: CDR1 LNHDA, CDR2 SQIVND (reference sequence). This CDR3 comprises 13 residues. The CDR3 DNA reads TGTGCCACTCAGCGGGAGTTATACGAGACCCAGTACTTC. This encodes CATQRELYETQYF.

J is TRBJ2-7 and V is TRBV4-1, with D tentatively TRBD2 (7 bases). The V and J ends lost 4 bases and 3 bases respectively, with 16 bases between them. This CDR3 contains 15 residues. Per the germline V gene, CDR1 is MGHRA and CDR2 is YSYEKL. CDR3 sequence reads: CASSPGGGGGYEQYF. In DNA, the CDR3 is TGCGCCAGCAGCCCGGGCGGAGGGGGGGGCTACGAGCAGTACTTC.

Here the CDR3 reads CASSQVSLGRTEAFF. In nucleotides, the CDR3 is TGTGCCAGCAGCCAAGTCAGCCTCGGTCGCACTGAAGCTTTCTTT. The chain is built from TRBV11-3 and TRBJ1-1, with D hard to call. There are 15 residues in the CDR3. CDR1 is SGHNT and CDR2 is YENEEA in the germline V gene. Trimming removed 5 bases at V and 4 bases at J, with 17 bases between.

CDR3 region: CASGVSSEQFF. The CDR3 coding sequence is TGTGCCAGCGGGGTCTCGAGTGAGCAGTTCTTC. The V and J genes are TRBV27 and TRBJ2-1; D is unresolved. V lost 8 bases to trimming and J lost 9 bases, with 11 bases between them. CDR1 and CDR2 from the germline V gene are MNHEY and SMNVEV (reference sequence). CDR3 length: 11 residues.

CDR3 in DNA: TGCGCCAGCAGCCAGGCAACAGGGTCCTACGAGCAGTACTTC. Amino acids: CASSQATGSYEQYF. V is TRBV4-1 and J is TRBJ2-7; D might be TRBD1 (6 bases). V lost 3 bases and J lost 1, with 10 bases in between. Germline assignment: CDR1 MGHRA and CDR2 YSYEKL. The length of the CDR3 is 14 residues.

The rearrangement links TRBV4-1 to TRBJ2-7; no clear D. The V gene's germline CDR1 is MGHRA and CDR2 YSYEKL. V lost 1 base to trimming and J lost 2 bases, with 12 bases between them. CDR3 length: 15 amino acids. The CDR3 protein is CASSQVAGETYEQYF. CDR3 nucleotide sequence: TGCGCCAGCAGCCAAGTGGCAGGCGAGACCTACGAGCAGTACTTC.

The chain couples TRBV27 to TRBJ1-2; the D gene is possibly TRBD1 (5 bases). The CDR3 loop spans 14 amino acids. Germline V lookup: CDR1 MNHEY, CDR2 SMNVEV (reference sequence). Trimming left V 3 bases short and J 1 base short, with 9 bases between. In DNA, the CDR3 is TGTGCCAGCAGTTTCCATGACAGTAACTATGGCTACACCTTC. Protein sequence: CASSFHDSNYGYTF.

The chain has TRBV7-8 and TRBJ1-4; no definite D call. The CDR3 is 15 amino acids. Trimming cost V 0 bases and J 0 bases, with 5 bases left between them. Germline V gene sequence: CDR1 SGHVS, CDR2 FQNEAQ. The CDR3 nucleotides are TGTGCCAGCAGCTTAGCGCGGGCAACTAATGAAAAACTGTTTTTT. It encodes CASSLARATNEKLFF.